The 20 T cell receptor beta chains below were found in one sample sequenced in a study of PD-1 blockade in classical Hodgkin lymphoma. The patients all showed relapse after autologous stem cell transplantation, while their brentuximab vedotin exposure varied. Sequencing was performed with immunoSEQ multiplex PCR; in TCRdb, only in-frame clones are kept and a portion is missing. The table includes more than 50,000 clones, about nine tenths detected once. This specimen consisted of peripheral blood mononuclear cells (PBMCs), obtained at baseline. These TCRs come from a human donor with classical Hodgkin lymphoma.

For this clone: Other DNA variants within this sample encode the same CDR3. The V gene is TRBV28, the J gene TRBJ2-3, with TRBD1 identical over 7 bases. Germline trimming cut 3 bases from V and 3 bases from J; bases unmatched to any gene: 6. This CDR3 has 15 residues. Germline V CDR1 and CDR2: MDHEN, SYDVKM. The CDR3, as DNA: TGTGCCAGCAGTTTTAATAGGGGGCTGACAGATACGCAGTATTTT. The encoded protein is CASSFNRGLTDTQYF.

The chain recombines TRBV10-3 with TRBJ2-5, with D perhaps being TRBD1 or TRBD2 (5 bases each). Germline assignment: CDR1 ENHRY and CDR2 SYGVKD. The V end was cut by 0 bases, the J end by 7 bases, with 18 bases between. This CDR3 has 16 amino acids. The CDR3 DNA sequence: TGTGCCATCAGTGAGTCCGGTGGGGTATTGGGGGTGACCCAGTACTTC. Amino acids: CAISESGGVLGVTQYF.

The rearrangement links TRBV7-6 to TRBJ1-1; D might be TRBD1 (5 bases). The CDR3 loop spans 15 amino acids. V was trimmed by 3 bases and J by 1 base, leaving 12 bases between them. The germline V gene has CDR1 SGHVS and CDR2 FNYEAQ. In DNA, the CDR3 is TGTGCCAGCAGCTTGGCTACAGGCGCGAACACTGAAGCTTTCTTT. Translating gives CASSLATGANTEAFF. Based on the CDR3 plus reference TRBV7-6 and TRBJ1-1, the full variable domain is GAGVSQSPRYKVTKRGQDVALRCDPISGHVSLYWYRQALGQGPEFLTYFNYEAQQDKSGLPNDRFSAERPEGSISTLTIQRTEQRDSAMYRCASSLATGANTEAFFGQGTRLTVV.

J is TRBJ2-5 and V is TRBV7-2; D is unclear. CDR1 and CDR2 from the germline V gene are SGHTA and FQGNSA. This CDR3 is 12 amino acids long. The germline V and J ends were trimmed by 10 bases and 3 bases, with 12 bases remaining between them. Here the CDR3 reads CATQVLKETQYF. For the CDR3, the DNA is TGTGCCACCCAGGTCCTTAAAGAGACCCAGTACTTC.

V usage is TRBV5-1 and J usage is TRBJ2-7; possible D gene TRBD2, 5 bases. Germline CDR1 and CDR2: SGHRS and YFSETQ. Deletions cut 3 bases from V and 0 bases from J, with 13 bases between. There are 15 residues in the CDR3. CDR3 DNA: TGCGCCAGCAGCTCCGGGCCGGGGAGCTCCTACGAGCAGTACTTC. Protein: CASSSGPGSSYEQYF.

V is TRBV28 and J is TRBJ2-3, with 7 bases that match TRBD2. Unmatched junction bases numbered 5, after V lost 8 bases and J lost 0 bases. Germline V gives CDR1 MDHEN, CDR2 SYDVKM. This CDR3 comprises 14 residues. CDR3 in amino acids: CASRKAGSTDTQYF. The CDR3 DNA follows: TGTGCCAGCCGAAAAGCGGGAAGCACAGATACGCAGTATTTT.

The gene calls are TRBV7-3 and TRBJ2-1; 7 bases fit TRBD2. CDR3 length: 15 amino acids. After removal of 6 bases from V and 0 bases from J, the junction contained 5 bases not matched to a gene. CDR1 is SGHTA, CDR2 FQGTGA, per germline. The CDR3 region is CASSRDYGSYNEQFF. In nucleotides, the CDR3 is TGTGCCAGCAGTCGGGACTATGGCTCCTACAATGAGCAGTTCTTC.

This clone was counted a few times. The chain has TRBV21-1 and TRBJ1-5; the D call TRBD1 from the table was never checked on the DNA. TRBV21-1 is described as a pseudogene. The CDR3 has 13 amino acids. CDR3 residues: CASSMTGRRAQHF. In nucleotides, the CDR3 is TGTGCCAGCAGCATGACAGGCCGTCGAGCCCAGCATTTT.

V usage is TRBV29-1 and J usage is TRBJ1-2; D gene unclear. V gave up 5 bases and J gave up 4 bases, with 8 bases separating them. The CDR3 consists of 11 residues. Germline assignment: CDR1 SQVTM and CDR2 ANQGSEA. The CDR3 coding sequence is TGCAGCGTTAGGGTTGGCTATGGCTACACCTTC. Translation gives CSVRVGYGYTF. The full variable domain, rest sourced from reference TRBV29-1 and TRBJ1-2, is SAVISQKPSRDICQRGTSLTIQCQVDSQVTMMFWYRQQPGQSLTLIATANQGSEATYESGFVIDKFPISRPNLTFSTLTVSNMSPEDSSIYLCSVRVGYGYTFGSGTRLTVV.

This chain uses TRBV5-1 with TRBJ1-5, with TRBD1 identical over 7 bases. V gave up 0 bases and J gave up 3 bases; unmatched junction bases: 3. The length of the CDR3 is 15 residues. Germline CDR1 and CDR2: SGHRS and YFSETQ. The CDR3 nucleotides are TGCGCCAGCAGCTTGGGACAGGGAATCAATCAGCCCCAGCATTTT. Amino acid sequence: CASSLGQGINQPQHF. The entire variable domain, with the rest obtained from reference TRBV5-1 and TRBJ1-5, is as follows: KAGVTQTPRYLIKTRGQQVTLSCSPISGHRSVSWYQQTPGQGLQFLFEYFSETQRNKGNFPGRFSGRQFSNSRSEMNVSTLELGDSALYLCASSLGQGINQPQHFGDGTRLSIL.

The chain uses TRBV10-1 and TRBJ2-5; possibly TRBD1 or TRBD2 for D (7 bases each). CDR1 is WNHNN, CDR2 SYGVQD, per germline (reference sequence). The CDR3 is made up of 14 amino acids. V lost 5 bases, J lost 5 bases, and 15 bases lay in between. CDR3 sequence reads: CASSPDREGETQYF. In DNA form, the CDR3 reads TGCGCCAGCAGTCCTGACAGGGAGGGCGAGACCCAGTACTTC.

The V gene is TRBV2, the J gene TRBJ2-1; the D gene could be TRBD1 or TRBD2 (5 bases each). The germline V gene has CDR1 SNHLY and CDR2 FYNNEI. The CDR3 spans 14 residues. Trimming left V 5 bases short and J 15 bases short, with 23 bases between. CDR3 sequence reads: CASSLGTEYPTPFF. CDR3 DNA: TGTGCCAGCAGTTTGGGGACGGAATACCCCACACCGTTCTTC.

The chain joins TRBV19 to TRBJ2-1; 7 nucleotides agree with TRBD1. Germline CDR1 LNHDA, CDR2 SQIVND (reference sequence). This CDR3 spans 15 amino acids. Losses at the gene ends were 6 bases for V and 5 bases for J; bases not matched to a gene: 10. The CDR3 loop reads CASRTIRGSHNEQFF. The CDR3 coding sequence is TGTGCCAGTAGGACCATCAGGGGGAGCCACAATGAGCAGTTCTTC.

The rearrangement uses TRBV4-1 and TRBJ2-5; D is possibly TRBD1 or TRBD2 (6 bases each). V shed 2 bases and J shed 5 bases, with 18 bases lying between them. Germline V gene sequence: CDR1 MGHRA, CDR2 YSYEKL. The CDR3 runs 16 residues. CDR3 coding DNA: TGCGCCAGCAGCCAAAGGAGGGACACCGACTTTGAGACCCAGTACTTC. It translates to CASSQRRDTDFETQYF.

This chain joins TRBV4-1 and TRBJ2-3; TRBD2 might be the D (6 bases). V shed 0 bases and J shed 1 base, with 11 bases lying between them. Germline CDR1 is MGHRA and CDR2 is YSYEKL. This CDR3 spans 16 amino acids. The chain's CDR3 is CASSQERWGGTDTQYF. CDR3 sequence (DNA): TGCGCCAGCAGCCAAGAACGGTGGGGGGGCACAGATACGCAGTATTTT.

The rearrangement links TRBV27 to TRBJ2-1; D not resolved. Germline V gene data show CDR1 as MNHEY and CDR2 as SMNVEV (reference sequence). Trimming took off 3 bases at V and 0 bases at J, with 9 bases between the two ends. The CDR3 spans 15 residues. CDR3 nucleotide sequence: TGTGCCAGCAGTTTCGTCCGTAGCTCCTACAATGAGCAGTTCTTC. This encodes CASSFVRSSYNEQFF.

The chain combines TRBV27 with TRBJ2-1, with 7 bases lining up with TRBD2. Germline loops: CDR1 MNHEY, CDR2 SMNVEV (reference sequence). Germline trimming cut 1 base from V and 0 bases from J; bases unmatched to any gene: 6. The CDR3 totals 17 residues. The CDR3 spells CASSLFSSGSSYNEQFF. DNA for the CDR3: TGTGCCAGCAGTTTATTTTCTAGCGGCAGCTCCTACAATGAGCAGTTCTTC.

The chain is built from TRBV7-9 and TRBJ2-3; 9 positions match TRBD1. CDR1 is SEHNR and CDR2 is FQNEAQ in the germline V gene (reference sequence). V was pared by 3 bases and J by 6 bases, with 7 bases of the junction left unmatched. This CDR3 contains 15 residues. The CDR3 DNA reads TGTGCCAGCAGCTTGGGGGACAGGGTGTTCGATACGCAGTATTTT. Translation gives CASSLGDRVFDTQYF.

The table lists this clone with a few counts. V is TRBV27 and J is TRBJ2-1, with D tentatively TRBD2 (6 bases). Germline V gives CDR1 MNHEY, CDR2 SMNVEV (reference sequence). This CDR3 has 15 amino acids. Between the trimmed V and J ends, which lost 5 bases and 5 bases, there was a span of 16 bases. CDR3 nucleotides: TGTGCCAGCAGTAGAACTAGGAGGGTTGACAATGAGCAGTTCTTC. Translation gives CASSRTRRVDNEQFF.

This sequence joins TRBV7-6 and TRBJ2-7; possibly TRBD1 or TRBD2 for D (5 bases each). V was cut by 5 bases and J by 2 bases, with 16 bases left in between. CDR3 length: 15 residues. Germline V gene lookup returns CDR1 SGHVS and CDR2 FNYEAQ. CDR3 sequence (DNA): TGTGCCAGCAGCGGGGGAAGGGACCCACCCTACGAGCAGTACTTC. Protein product: CASSGGRDPPYEQYF. Based on the CDR3 plus reference TRBV7-6 and TRBJ2-7, the full variable domain is GAGVSQSPRYKVTKRGQDVALRCDPISGHVSLYWYRQALGQGPEFLTYFNYEAQQDKSGLPNDRFSAERPEGSISTLTIQRTEQRDSAMYRCASSGGRDPPYEQYFGPGTRLTVT.